The rows below give T cell receptor beta chains drawn from one sample of a study of blood T cell repertoires in COVID-19. The repertoire was sequenced with immunoSEQ multiplex PCR; TCRdb's copy has only in-frame clones and lacks some. This sample has some 120,000 clones, with 87% found just once. The specimen was peripheral blood. All receptors come from a woman in her sixties or seventies with acute or convalescent COVID-19. The conserved cysteine and the conserved F or W are not part of the CDR3 here.

v_call | cdr3_aa
TRBV23-1 | ASKPTGLDYGYT
TRBV7-9 | ASSSPSGQGLSGANVLT
TRBV5-1 | ASSFPGAPTGELF
TRBV7-8 | ASSQAGPTDTQY
TRBV4-2 | ASSQMPGNQPQH
TRBV6-5 | ASIPPGAPYQQY
TRBV2 | ASSGLAGNEQF
TRBV3-1/TRBV3-2 | ASSQDRGANVLT
TRBV28 | ASSASGQKSEKLF
TRBV4-1 | ASSQAETGTWDEQF
TRBV9 | ASISGGETYEQY
TRBV29-1 | SVPSLHYNEQF
TRBV6-5 | ASSPDRYGAF
TRBV7-3 | ASSLKGGRPQAETQY
TRBV2 | ASLYRGNEKLF
TRBV20-1 | SASGGRGQDTQY
TRBV6-1 | ASSAGHLVANEKLF
TRBV11-3 | ASSYRGGTEAF
TRBV18 | ASSPGQGDTQY
TRBV10-2 | ASSEFSEKLF
TRBV28 | ASSLDQVTTEAF
TRBV5-1 | ASSAPAGYGYT